This is a list of T cell receptor beta chains from one sample in a study of OX40 agonist ivuxolimab in advanced cancers. Measured with immunoSEQ multiplex PCR; TCRdb has only the in-frame clones, and not every one. The sample has roughly 53,000 clones; 85% are singletons. Sequenced here: CD4+ or CD8+ T cells sorted from blood, sampled in a trial of the OX40 agonist ivuxolimab. These receptors were obtained from an adult with an advanced solid tumor such as melanoma, head and neck, liver or kidney cancer. The CDR3 runs from the conserved cysteine through the conserved F or W. A D gene is named only where the DNA matches it firmly. Size values are once, few and many counts, or a class for expanded clones, and some rows have none.

TRBV10-3,-,-,TRBJ1-2,TGTGCCATCAGTGACCCGACAGGTAACTATGGCTACACCTTC,CAISDPTGNYGYTF
TRBV7-2,-,-,TRBJ2-3,TGTGCCAGCAGCTTAGGGCTTAGCACAGATACGCAGTATTTT,CASSLGLSTDTQYF
TRBV18,-,-,TRBJ2-7,TGTGCCAGCTCACCTAAGGGGACAAGCCTACGAGAGCAGTACTTC,CASSPKGTSLREQYF
TRBV18,-,TRBD1,TRBJ2-3,TGTGCCAGCTCACCAGGGACAGGGCGCTTCACAGATACGCAGTATTTT,CASSPGTGRFTDTQYF
TRBV9,-,-,TRBJ2-1,TGTGCCAGCAGCGTAAGTCCCGATAGGAATGAGCAGTTCTTC,CASSVSPDRNEQFF
TRBV18,-,-,TRBJ2-2,TGTGCCAGCTCACCTCCGACAAGCAACACCGGGGAGCTGTTTTTT,CASSPPTSNTGELFF
TRBV7-3,-,-,TRBJ1-1,TGTGCCAGCAGCTCCAGACCCCGAGGGGGTGAGACTGAAGCTTTCTTT,CASSSRPRGGETEAFF
TRBV15,-,-,TRBJ2-1,TGTGCCACCAGCAGAGATCAGAGCTTCTACAATGAGCAGTTCTTC,CATSRDQSFYNEQFF
TRBV5-1,-,-,TRBJ2-7,TGCGCCAGCAGTTACCAGGGACTCCAAACTCACGAGCAGTACTTC,CASSYQGLQTHEQYF
TRBV10-3,-,TRBD1,TRBJ2-2,TGTGCCATCAGAGGGACAGGGTCGGACACCGGGGAGCTGTTTTTT,CAIRGTGSDTGELFF
TRBV7-9,-,-,TRBJ1-4,TGTGCCAGCAGGTCGGTGGGATTTCGTGAAAAACTGTTTTTT,CASRSVGFREKLFF
TRBV6-5,once,-,TRBJ2-5,TGTGCCAGCAGTTACGGCGGATACCAAGAGACCCAGTACTTC,CASSYGGYQETQYF
TRBV11-3,-,-,TRBJ2-7,TGTGCCAGCAGCTTACCCGGGACCCGGACCTACGAGCAGTACTTC,CASSLPGTRTYEQYF
TRBV29-1,-,-,TRBJ2-5,TGCAGCGGGTACAGGGGAGGAGGAGAGACCCAGTACTTC,CSGYRGGGETQYF
TRBV9,-,TRBD1,TRBJ1-3,TGTGCCAGCAGCGTGGGGACAGGACCTCCTGGAAACACCATATATTTT,CASSVGTGPPGNTIYF
TRBV19,-,-,TRBJ2-5,TGTGCCAGTAGGGCGCGGGGCCAAGAGACCCAGTACTTC,CASRARGQETQYF
TRBV6-5,-,-,TRBJ1-2,TGTGCCAGCAGTTACGGAGGGGGCTACACCTTC,CASSYGGGYTF
TRBV18,-,TRBD1,TRBJ2-3,TGTGCCAGCTCACGGGCCGAGGGACAGGTCAGCACAGATACGCAGTATTTT,CASSRAEGQVSTDTQYF
TRBV11-3,-,TRBD1,TRBJ2-7,TGTGCCAGCAAGAAGTTCCGGACAGGGGCGGGAGAGCAGTACTTC,CASKKFRTGAGEQYF
TRBV5-1,few,-,TRBJ1-6,TGCGCCAGCTCAACTGACGGTGGGAGATCACCCCTCCACTTT,CASSTDGGRSPLHF
TRBV5-6,-,-,TRBJ2-7,TGTGCCAGCAGCTTGGTTGTTACGGCTGCCTACGAGCAGTACTTC,CASSLVVTAAYEQYF
TRBV6-5,-,-,TRBJ2-2,TGTGCCAGCACTTTTAGGGCAGGGAAAGTCGGGGAGCTGTTTTTT,CASTFRAGKVGELFF
TRBV5-5,-,-,TRBJ1-5,TGTGCCAGCAGCTTGGTGGGTACAGCTCCTAATCAGCCCCAGCATTTT,CASSLVGTAPNQPQHF
TRBV6-5,-,TRBD1,TRBJ1-1,TGTGCCAGCAGTTACCTCGGGGGACAGACTGAAGCTTTCTTT,CASSYLGGQTEAFF
TRBV6-1,-,-,TRBJ1-3,TGTGCCAGCAGCTCCACAGGGATGTCTGGAAACACCATATATTTT,CASSSTGMSGNTIYF
TRBV11-3,few,-,TRBJ1-3,TGTGCCAGCAGCTCTGGTGTAACGGGGCCCGGAGACACCATATATTTT,CASSSGVTGPGDTIYF
TRBV11-3,medium-sized,TRBD2,TRBJ2-5,TGTGCCAGCAGCTTACGGGCTAGCGGGAGTGTAGAGACCCAGTACTTC,CASSLRASGSVETQYF
TRBV5-1,once,TRBD1,TRBJ1-4,TGCGCCAGCAGCTGGACAGGGGGCATAAAAGAAAAACTGTTTTTT,CASSWTGGIKEKLFF
TRBV2,-,-,TRBJ2-1,TGTGCCAGCAGTGCGAGGAGCTCCTACAATGAGCAGTTCTTC,CASSARSSYNEQFF
TRBV30,-,-,TRBJ1-2,TGTGCCTGGAGTGTAAGGCAGTTAGGCACCTTC,CAWSVRQLGTF
TRBV12-5,-,TRBD1,TRBJ2-1,TGTGCTAGTGGTATGGGACAGAGCTCCTACAATGAGCAGTTCTTC,CASGMGQSSYNEQFF
TRBV6-1,once,TRBD1,TRBJ2-2,TGCGCCAGCAGGGGACAGGGGGCGTTCGGGGAGCTGTTTTTT,CASRGQGAFGELFF
TRBV5-1,-,TRBD2,TRBJ2-7,TGCGCCAGCAGCTCGGTAGCGGGGTCCTACGAGCAGTACTTC,CASSSVAGSYEQYF
TRBV21-1,-,-,TRBJ2-2,TGTGCCAGACAGGGTTTCTTTAACACCGGGGAGCTGTTTTTT,CARQGFFNTGELFF
TRBV19,-,-,TRBJ2-2,TGTGCCAGTAGGGGATCGCCCGCCGGGGAGCTGTTTTTT,CASRGSPAGELFF
TRBV25-1,-,-,TRBJ2-3,TGTGCCAGCACCAAACGGGGGGCGGGCACAGATACGCAGTATTTT,CASTKRGAGTDTQYF
TRBV14,-,TRBD2,TRBJ2-1,TGTGCCAGCAGCCAAGTGGCGGGAGCTTTTGGGAATGAGCAGTTCTTC,CASSQVAGAFGNEQFF
TRBV4-3,-,-,TRBJ2-5,TGCGCCAGCAGCCAATCCACTGCCCCGGGGGGCGGGGAGACCCAGTACTTC,CASSQSTAPGGGETQYF
TRBV5-8,-,-,TRBJ2-3,TGTGCCAGCAGCTTGGGGACTAGCACAGATACGCAGTATTTT,CASSLGTSTDTQYF
TRBV30,-,-,TRBJ2-3,TGTGCCTGGAGTGTAGAAACCCGAAGCACAGATACGCAGTATTTT,CAWSVETRSTDTQYF
TRBV11-2,-,TRBD2,TRBJ2-5,TGTGCCAGCAGCCTTAGGACTAGCGGAGAAAGTCCCCAGTACTTC,CASSLRTSGESPQYF
TRBV5-6,-,-,TRBJ2-7,TGTGCCAGCAGAAGTAGACAGGGAGGTCGCGAGCAGTACTTC,CASRSRQGGREQYF
TRBV12-5,-,-,TRBJ1-6,TGTGCTAGTGCCAGGGATAATTCACCCCTCCACTTT,CASARDNSPLHF
TRBV11-3,-,TRBD1,TRBJ1-3,TGTGCCAGCAGCCCACGCAGGGGGCCAGGAAACACCATATATTTT,CASSPRRGPGNTIYF
TRBV5-4,-,-,TRBJ2-7,TGTGCCAGCAGCATACAGGTGAATCCCTCCTACGAGCAGTACTTC,CASSIQVNPSYEQYF
TRBV2,-,-,TRBJ2-7,TGTGCCAGTCAAGAGCAGGGCCTGTCCTACGAGCAGTACTTC,CASQEQGLSYEQYF
TRBV2,-,TRBD2,TRBJ2-1,TGTGCCAGCAGTCTCAGCGGGAGGGAACCATTTTACAATGAGCAGTTCTTC,CASSLSGREPFYNEQFF
TRBV25-1,-,-,TRBJ2-2,TGTGCCAGCAGTGCGGGGATTGGCGGGGAGCTGTTTTTT,CASSAGIGGELFF
TRBV7-2,-,TRBD2,TRBJ2-4,TGTGCCAGCAGCTTGCTAGCGGGGGGCGGGGGAGCCAAAAACATTCAGTACTTC,CASSLLAGGGGAKNIQYF
TRBV18,few,-,TRBJ2-3,TGTGCCAGCTCACCGAACAAGATCAGGGGAACGGCAGATACGCAGTATTTT,CASSPNKIRGTADTQYF
TRBV29-1,-,-,TRBJ2-1,TGCAGCGTTCCCGTGGGGTCCCAATCCTACAATGAGCAGTTCTTC,CSVPVGSQSYNEQFF
TRBV6-1,-,-,TRBJ1-3,TGTGCCAGCACCCCACAGGACATCTCTGGAAACACCATATATTTT,CASTPQDISGNTIYF
TRBV10-3,-,TRBD2,TRBJ2-7,TGTGCCATCAGTGAGTCGAAGACTAGCGGTCCCTACGAGCAGTACTTC,CAISESKTSGPYEQYF
TRBV7-9,-,TRBD1,TRBJ1-6,TGTGCCAGCAGTCCACCCGGGACAGGGCATTCACCCCTCCACTTT,CASSPPGTGHSPLHF
TRBV5-1,once,-,TRBJ2-7,TGCGCCAGCAGCCGCGATTACGAGCAGTACTTC,CASSRDYEQYF